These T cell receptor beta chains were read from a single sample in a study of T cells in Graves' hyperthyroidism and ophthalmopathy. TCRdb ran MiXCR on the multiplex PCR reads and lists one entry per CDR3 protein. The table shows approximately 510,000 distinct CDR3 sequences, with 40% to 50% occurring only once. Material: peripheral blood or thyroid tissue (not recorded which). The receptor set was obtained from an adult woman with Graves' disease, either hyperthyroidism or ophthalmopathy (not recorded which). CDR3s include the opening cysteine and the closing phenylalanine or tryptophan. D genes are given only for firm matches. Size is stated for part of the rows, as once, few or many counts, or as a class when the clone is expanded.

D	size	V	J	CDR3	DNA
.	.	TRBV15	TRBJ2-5	CATSSRTTVGTQYF	TGTGCCACCAGCAGCAGAACCACAGTCGGGACCCAGTACTTC
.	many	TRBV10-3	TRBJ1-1	CAARGGGNTEAFF	TGTGCCGCTAGGGGAGGAGGGAACACTGAAGCTTTCTTT
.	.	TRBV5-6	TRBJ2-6	CASSLHSLNSGANVLTF	TGTGCCAGCAGCTTGCACAGTTTAAACTCTGGGGCCAACGTCCTGACTTTC
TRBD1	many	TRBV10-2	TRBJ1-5	CASSPTGYSNQPQHF	TGCGCCAGCAGCCCGACAGGGTATAGCAATCAGCCCCAGCATTTT
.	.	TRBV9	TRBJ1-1	CASSSDPETEAFF	TGTGCCAGCAGCTCAGACCCGGAGACTGAAGCTTTCTTT
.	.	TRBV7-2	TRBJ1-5	CASSLARGNREPQHF	TGTGCCAGCAGCTTAGCCCGGGGGAATAGGGAGCCCCAGCATTTT
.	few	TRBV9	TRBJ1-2	CASSDSLSAYTRDTSGDDGYTF	TGTGCCAGCAGCGACTCGCTAAGTGCTTATACCCGGGACACTTCCGGGGACGATGGCTACACCTTC
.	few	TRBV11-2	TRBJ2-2	CASSVEPPTGELFF	TGTGCCAGCAGCGTAGAGCCCCCCACCGGGGAGCTGTTTTTT
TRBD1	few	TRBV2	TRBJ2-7	CASRDRGHYEQYF	TGTGCCAGCAGAGACAGGGGACACTACGAGCAGTACTTC
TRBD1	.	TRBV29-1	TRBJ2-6	CSITGDGANVLTF	TGCAGCATAACAGGGGATGGGGCCAACGTCCTGACTTTC
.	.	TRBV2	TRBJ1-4	CASSFHVEKLFF	TGTGCCAGCAGTTTTCACGTCGAAAAACTGTTTTTT
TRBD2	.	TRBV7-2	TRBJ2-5	CASSRRTSGAQETQYF	TGTGCCAGCAGCAGACGGACTAGCGGGGCACAAGAGACCCAGTACTTC
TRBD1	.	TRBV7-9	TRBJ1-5	CASSLGAMGDRENQPQHF	TGTGCCAGCAGCTTAGGGGCCATGGGGGACAGGGAGAATCAGCCCCAGCATTTT
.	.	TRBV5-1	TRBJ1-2	CASSGQTGPYGYTF	TGCGCCAGCAGCGGACAGACAGGACCCTATGGCTACACCTTC
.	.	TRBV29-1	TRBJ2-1	CSVEARLQYNEQFF	TGCAGCGTTGAAGCGCGACTACAATACAATGAGCAGTTCTTC
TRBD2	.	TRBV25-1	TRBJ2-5	CASSTSGGQETQYF	TGTGCCAGCTCGACTAGCGGGGGCCAGGAGACCCAGTACTTC
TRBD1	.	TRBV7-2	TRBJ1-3	CASSPQGGYGNTIYF	TGTGCCAGCAGCCCCCAAGGGGGCTACGGAAACACCATATATTTT
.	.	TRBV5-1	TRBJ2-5	CASSFIDRYF	TGCGCCAGCAGCTTTATAGACAGATACTTC
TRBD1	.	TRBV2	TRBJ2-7	CASSGPGQTYEQYF	TGTGCCAGCAGTGGGCCGGGACAGACCTACGAGCAGTACTTC
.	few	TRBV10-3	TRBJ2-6	CAIVAHLSSGANVLTF	TGTGCCATCGTAGCTCACCTGAGCTCTGGGGCCAACGTCCTGACTTTC
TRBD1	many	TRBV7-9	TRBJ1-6	CASSFTGQYNSPLHF	TGTGCCAGCAGCTTTACGGGACAGTATAATTCACCCCTCCACTTT
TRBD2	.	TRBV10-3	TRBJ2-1	CAIKGLSTEEQFF	TGTGCCATCAAGGGACTATCGACGGAGGAGCAGTTCTTC
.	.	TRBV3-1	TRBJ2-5	CASSLLQGRYQETQYF	TGTGCCAGCAGCCTACTCCAGGGACGGTACCAAGAGACCCAGTACTTC
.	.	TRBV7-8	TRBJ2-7	CASSSGTYYEQYF	TGTGCCAGCAGCTCCGGGACTTACTACGAGCAGTACTTC
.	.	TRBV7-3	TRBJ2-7	CASSQDVVRELPYEQYF	TGTGCCAGCAGCCAAGATGTAGTGCGTGAACTCCCCTACGAGCAGTACTTC
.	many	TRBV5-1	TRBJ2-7	CASSLQSGAYEQYF	TGCGCCAGCAGCTTGCAATCAGGGGCCTACGAGCAGTACTTC
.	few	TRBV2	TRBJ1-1	CASSVEVRNTEAFF	TGTGCCAGCAGTGTAGAAGTCAGGAACACTGAAGCTTTCTTT
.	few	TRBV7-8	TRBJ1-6	CASSPRAILNSPLHF	TGTGCCAGCAGTCCCCGGGCTATCCTCAATTCACCCCTCCACTTT
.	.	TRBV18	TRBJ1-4	CASSPGRSEKLFF	TGTGCCAGCTCACCAGGACGGAGTGAAAAACTGTTTTTT
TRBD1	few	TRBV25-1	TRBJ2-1	CASSELSGQAYNEQFF	TGTGCCAGCAGTGAATTATCGGGACAGGCCTACAATGAGCAGTTCTTC
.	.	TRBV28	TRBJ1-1	CAGSLNIGSGTEAFF	TGTGCCGGCAGTTTGAATATAGGGAGCGGCACTGAAGCTTTCTTT
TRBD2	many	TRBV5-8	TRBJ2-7	CASSLAPGGEQYF	TGTGCCAGCAGCTTGGCCCCGGGAGGGGAGCAGTACTTC
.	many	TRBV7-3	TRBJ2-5	CASSLSRQETQYF	TGTGCCAGCAGCTTATCAAGGCAAGAGACCCAGTACTTC
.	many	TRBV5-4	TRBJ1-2	CASSLGQGRTYGYTF	TGTGCCAGCAGCTTGGGGCAGGGTCGGACCTATGGCTACACCTTC
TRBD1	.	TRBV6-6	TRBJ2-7	CASSPPGRTGVHEQYF	TGTGCCAGCAGTCCCCCGGGCAGGACAGGAGTCCACGAGCAGTACTTC
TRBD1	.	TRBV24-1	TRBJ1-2	CATSDRDRKYGYTF	TGTGCCACCAGTGACCGGGACAGAAAGTATGGCTACACCTTC
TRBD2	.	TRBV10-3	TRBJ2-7	CAISDRLAGSYEQYF	TGTGCCATCAGTGACAGACTAGCGGGCTCCTACGAGCAGTACTTC
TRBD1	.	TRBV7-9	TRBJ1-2	CASSRDRVVSGYTF	TGTGCCAGCAGCCGGGACAGGGTAGTCTCTGGCTACACCTTC
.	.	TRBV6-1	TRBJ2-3	CASSAPSTDTQYF	TGCGCCAGCAGTGCCCCGTCGACAGATACGCAGTATTTT
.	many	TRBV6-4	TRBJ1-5	CASSERGGENQPQHF	TGTGCCAGCTCCGAGCGTGGGGGAGAAAATCAGCCCCAGCATTTT
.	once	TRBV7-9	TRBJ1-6	CASSSPSDSPLHF	TGTGCCAGCAGCTCCCCGTCTGATTCACCCCTCCACTTT
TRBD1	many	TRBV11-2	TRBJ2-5	CASSRQGETQYF	TGTGCCAGCAGCCGACAGGGTGAGACCCAGTACTTC
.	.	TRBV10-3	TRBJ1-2	CAIDSAGGAGYTF	TGTGCCATCGATTCGGCGGGGGGAGCGGGCTACACCTTC
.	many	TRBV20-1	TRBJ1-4	CSAVGAATNEKLFF	TGCAGTGCTGTCGGGGCTGCAACTAATGAAAAACTGTTTTTT
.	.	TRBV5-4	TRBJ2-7	CASSLGATRASYEQYF	TGTGCCAGCAGCTTGGGGGCGACAAGGGCCTCCTACGAGCAGTACTTC
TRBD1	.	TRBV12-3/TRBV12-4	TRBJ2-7	CASAQDRGYEQYF	TGTGCTAGTGCCCAGGACAGGGGGTACGAGCAGTACTTC
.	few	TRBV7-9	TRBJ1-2	CASSSLRAGTTNYGYTF	TGTGCCAGCAGTTCCCTACGCGCCGGGACAACTAACTATGGCTACACCTTC
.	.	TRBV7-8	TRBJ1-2	CASSLSRSWGRVYGYTF	TGTGCCAGCAGCTTGTCTCGCTCATGGGGCCGTGTCTATGGCTACACCTTC
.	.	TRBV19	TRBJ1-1	CASSNLVTEAFF	TGTGCCAGTAGTAACCTAGTGACTGAAGCTTTCTTT
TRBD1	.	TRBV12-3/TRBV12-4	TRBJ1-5	CASSDWTGDQPQHF	TGTGCCAGCAGTGACTGGACAGGGGATCAGCCCCAGCATTTT
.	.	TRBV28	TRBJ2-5	CASSLNRAQETQYF	TGTGCCAGCAGTTTGAACAGGGCCCAAGAGACCCAGTACTTC
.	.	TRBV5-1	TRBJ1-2	CASRSKGMENYGYTF	TGCGCCAGCAGGTCAAAGGGTATGGAGAACTATGGCTACACCTTC
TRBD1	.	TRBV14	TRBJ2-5	CASSQGSGRGLLETQYF	TGTGCCAGCAGCCAAGGATCGGGCAGGGGGCTTTTGGAGACCCAGTACTTC
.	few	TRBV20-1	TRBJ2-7	CSAFQTYEQYF	TGCAGTGCTTTTCAGACCTACGAGCAGTACTTC
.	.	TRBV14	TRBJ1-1	CASSLSWGGANTEAFF	TGTGCCAGCAGCCTCTCATGGGGGGGGGCGAACACTGAAGCTTTCTTT
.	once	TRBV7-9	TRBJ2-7	CASSYSRRGGNSYEQYF	TGTGCCAGCAGTTACTCGCGTCGGGGAGGAAACTCCTACGAGCAGTACTTC
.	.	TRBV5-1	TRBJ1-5	CASSSGGRQPQHF	TGTGCCAGCAGCTCGGGGGGCCGTCAGCCCCAGCATTTT